This TCR beta chain was retrieved from a study of blood T cell repertoires in COVID-19. As for the study in general: Specimens from acute and convalescent COVID-19 originated in the United States, Italy and Spain.

Original data processing: Amplification of reference gene primers was used by the study to estimate nucleated cell counts. Sequencing was performed with immunoSEQ multiplex PCR; in TCRdb, only in-frame clones are kept and a portion is missing. Clone size and V and J calls were adopted from that table, with D and trimming inferred from the DNA. The sample has 250,000 to 350,000 clones, approximately 86% seen once; the top ten hold 0.75% to 1%. The CDR3 sequence is 16 residues long. Trimming removed 4 bases from V and 7 bases from J; junction bases left unmatched: 15. The V gene's germline CDR1 is SGHAT and CDR2 FQNNGV. Recruitment covered over 20 US areas and drew participants whose ages spanned about 18 to 100 years.

Sequencing used PBMCs or T cells enriched from blood (not recorded which). The V call is TRBV11-2, the J call TRBJ1-2, with TRBD1 matching 7 bases. This sequence originates from a woman between 25 and 40 years old who had recovered from COVID-19. The chain's CDR3 is CASSSRAREGAIGYTF. The CDR3 nucleotides read TGTGCCAGCAGCTCAAGGGCCAGAGAGGGGGCGATTGGCTACACCTTC.